The text below deals with one T cell receptor beta chain. The antigen is undetermined. The sample belongs to a study of CD8 T cells in ankylosing spondylitis. Whole-study findings and limits: Certain motif variants had earlier been reported in reactive arthritis synovial fluid and blood. Apparently characteristic of ankylosing spondylitis blood was a TCR beta motif (about 8 highly homologous variants).

TCRdb re-called the 5' RACE reads through MiXCR, storing one row per CDR3 protein. In the table there are 200,000 or so distinct CDR3 sequences, 10% to 15% of which are singletons. The germline gives CDR1 SEHNR, CDR2 FQNEAQ (reference sequence). V lost 0 bases to trimming and J lost 1 base, with 9 bases between them. This CDR3 is 16 amino acids long. Sequencing input: blood, either unsorted or a sorted T cell fraction (not recorded which). This clonotype originated in a female donor with ankylosing spondylitis or in good health (not recorded which). The chain uses TRBV7-9 and TRBJ2-2; possible D gene TRBD1, 6 bases. CDR3 nucleotide sequence: TGTGCCAGCAGCTTAGCGGCAGGGGAGAACACCGGGGAGCTGTTTTTT. This codes for CASSLAAGENTGELFF.